This TCR beta chain was observed in a study of Graves' ophthalmopathy and Graves' hyperthyroidism. J was trimmed by 8 bases and V by 5 bases; bases with no gene match: 3. CDR1 and CDR2 from the germline V gene are SGHTA and FQGNSA. CDR3 length: 13 amino acids. RNA transcripts served as template for amplifying TCR beta CDR3 sequences. First-round RT-PCR with HTBI primers preceded a second-round multiplex PCR. One entry per CDR3 protein, called by TCRdb with MiXCR from the multiplex PCR reads. The sample has about 380,000 distinct CDR3 sequences, 15% to 19% seen once; the top ten hold around 6.6%. A note on this clonotype: This may be a read error, as it is one base from a much larger clone.

This clonotype originated in a woman aged 18-30 years with stable Graves' hyperthyroidism. This chain connects TRBV7-2 to TRBJ1-6; TRBD1 aligns across 7 bases. Sequencing was done on a sample of peripheral blood. CDR3 sequence: CASSLDRDSPLHF. CDR3 DNA: TGTGCCAGCAGCCTTGACAGGGATTCACCCCTCCACTTT.